This section outlines one T cell receptor beta chain sequence together with its context. The antigen is unknown. The assay was immunoSEQ multiplex PCR, and TCRdb's table has in-frame clones only and misses some. The profile shows 4,300 or so clones, about 87% of them singletons. These data originate in a study of hypomethylating agent response in myelodysplastic syndrome. Study background: The most frequent mutation was TET2, in about 45% of the 11 patients. Response meant complete response or hematologic improvement; all other patients were non-responders.

Germline CDR1 SGDLS, CDR2 YYNGEE. V shed 7 bases and J 4 bases; nucleotides not matched to a gene: 11. The CDR3 has 16 residues. General study results and limits: After hypomethylating agent treatment, diversity and clonality showed no significant change, overall or by response.

T-cell subsets were not sorted; bulk bone marrow was analyzed. The genes are TRBV9 and TRBJ2-3; 11 bases match TRBD1. The source is a human donor with myelodysplastic syndrome. The sample consisted of bone marrow, taken before or after starting hypomethylating agent treatment for myelodysplastic syndrome (not recorded which). In DNA, the CDR3 is TGTGCCAGCCGAATGGGTGCGGGACAGGGGGCAGATACGCAGTATTTT. This codes for CASRMGAGQGADTQYF.